This T cell receptor beta chain derives from a study of cytomegalovirus exposure and HLA in healthy donors. The overall study: Sequencing of about 179 million T cells in an earlier analysis found 90 million to 120 million unique TCR beta sequences.

In this sample, this clone turned up a few times. Nominally healthy donors provided the samples, though records likely missed some immune exposures. The CDR3 length is 14 residues. The V and J ends lost 8 bases and 3 bases, in that order; junction bases with no gene match: 9. CDR1 is SNHLY and CDR2 is FYNNEI in the germline V gene. This PCR relied on a set of 60 Vbeta primers and 13 Jbeta primers. TCRdb's copy holds only in-frame clones and misses some; the assay was immunoSEQ multiplex PCR. The table records more than 95,000 clones, 76% of them present only once. The receptor was derived from a woman aged 18-29 years in good health and CMV-seropositive. V gene TRBV2 combines with J gene TRBJ2-7; 8 positions match TRBD2. The sequencing input was PBMCs. The CDR3 loop reads CASRGGAQLYEQYF. CDR3 nucleotides: TGTGCCAGCCGGGGGGGCGCCCAACTCTACGAGCAGTACTTC.